This T cell receptor (beta chain) was documented in a study of blood T cell repertoires in COVID-19 (TCRdb year 2020). Study-wide context: The collaborator samples originated in the United States, Italy and Spain and spanned the acute and convalescent phases of COVID-19. The material from the prospective study consisted of cDNA or gDNA derived from T cells, B-cell-depleted T cells, or PBMCs. Subjects who had been exposed to COVID-19, were actively infected with it, or had recovered from it provided the deeply sampled blood TCRbeta repertoires that made up the dataset. A freely available public database, intended as a resource for researchers studying the immune response to SARS-CoV-2, is where the repertoires were released. Samples were obtained from the ongoing ImmuneRACE study (first 160 participants) and from some 1,200 subjects provided by 6 global collaborators. Nearly every sample came with metadata listing a de-identified subject ID, COVID-19 status, age in years and sex. HLA class I and class II types, where available, came from metadata supplied by the sample provider rather than from assay-based typing. Beyond this particular receptor, the publication reports: The quantity of clinical and demographic metadata differed by source and by participant and was supplied without curation.

The CDR3 starts with the cysteine, ends with the phenylalanine, and has 10 residues. CDR3 DNA only is kept here, 30 bases in frame from base 1. Trimming costs V 5 bases and J 8 bases, and their ends lie 9 bases apart. CDR1 SQVTM and CDR2 ANQGSEA are derived from the germline V gene. At one collaborating source in Seattle, patients were enrolled during active infection and were followed longitudinally through the course of disease. Whole blood was collected in K2EDTA tubes by collaborating institutions according to the institutions' own protocols. For TCRbeta analysis, collaborator samples were shipped as frozen whole blood, as isolated PBMCs, or as DNA extracted from either sample type. The immunoSEQ Assay, a bias-controlled multiplex PCR, was used to amplify TCRbeta CDR3 regions from genomic DNA. Processing in the source paper ran as follows. The number of nucleated cells in each sample was estimated from the amplification of reference gene primers within the assay. To quantify the absolute abundance of each unique TCRbeta CDR3 rearrangement, sequence reads were collapsed and filtered. For each sample, productive Simpson clonality was calculated as the square root of Simpson's diversity index across productive rearrangements. In its TCRdb copy, this immuneACCESS table keeps in-frame sequences only and misses some clones. Where compared with another copy, unresolved V genes explain less than half of these, and the others have no known cause. The V and J calls and the clone size are those of that table, but D and trimming were determined from the DNA. Recorded for this sample are 300,000 to 350,000 clones; nearly 90% of them occurred a single time. The top ten hold under 1.1% of the sample.

In the case of this clone: There is no known antigen for this receptor. One base away there is no much larger clone; base qualities are not given.

The receptor chain draws on TRBV29-1 and TRBJ1-1; the D gene lacks a confident call. This sequence was found in a woman aged 40 to 55 with COVID-19, enrolled during active disease. Sequencing was done on a sample of peripheral blood. The CDR3 corresponds to CSVSGAEAFF. The bases are TGCAGCGTTAGTGGAGCCGAAGCTTTCTTT.